The T cell receptor (beta chain) described here comes from a study of shared clonotypes between healthy human individuals. Study findings and constraints: Estimated richness was generally greater in naive than memory subsets. Represented genetic and exposure-history diversity was restricted by having few donors.

The test was conducted at deep level. Sequencing used immunoSEQ multiplex PCR; TCRdb keeps in-frame clones, though not all of them. The table includes fewer than 1.8 million clones, 97% to 99% detected once. There were only Caucasian adults among the donors, and all lived in Nashville, Tennessee. The CDR3 consists of 11 residues. V was shortened by 1 base and J by 5 bases, with 5 bases between the two germline ends. Per germline, CDR1 DFQATT and CDR2 SNEGSKA (reference sequence). Turning to this clone: Its antigen is not identified. Other DNA sequences in this specimen translate into the identical CDR3.

The chain has TRBV20-1 and TRBJ2-5, with a tentative D call TRBD2 (5 bases). The sequenced material came from naive CD4+ T cells sorted from blood. Subset indicated: CD45RA+ positively selected. This sequence originates from a man in his thirties or forties in good health. The DNA of the CDR3 is TGCAGTGCTAGAGGAGGGGAGACCCAGTACTTC. This codes for CSARGGETQYF.